The 18 T cell receptor beta chains reported below all come from one sample, sequenced in a study of pediatric ulcerative colitis. The rectum was sampled with one to two pinch biopsies at colonoscopy. Here immunoSEQ multiplex PCR was the method, and the copy in TCRdb shows in-frame clones only, minus some. The data show approximately 18,000 clones, 70% to 85% seen once. The sample taken for sequencing was gut tissue. The receptor set was obtained from a boy aged 5-17 years with moderate ulcerative colitis.

The chain combines TRBV6-5 with TRBJ2-1; TRBD2 agrees at 10 bases. V was pared by 3 bases and J by 9 bases, with 11 bases of the junction left unmatched. Germline loops: CDR1 MNHEY, CDR2 SVGAGI. The CDR3 is 16 residues long. This chain's CDR3 is CASSYRTSGTYREQFF. The CDR3 region has the DNA TGTGCCAGCAGTTATCGTACTAGCGGGACCTACCGTGAGCAGTTCTTC.

The rearrangement joins TRBV9 to TRBJ2-2, with 10 bases identical to TRBD2. This CDR3 spans 15 amino acids. V gave up 3 bases and J gave up 6 bases; unmatched junction bases: 5. CDR1 and CDR2 from the germline V gene are SGDLS and YYNGEE. CDR3 nucleotides: TGTGCCAGCAGCGCGCTAGCGGGAGCCGCCGGGGAGCTGTTTTTT. Its protein is CASSALAGAAGELFF.

The V gene is TRBV5-1, the J gene TRBJ1-1, with no clear D. CDR1 and CDR2 (germline): SGHRS, YFSETQ. The ends were cut back, 4 bases at V and 1 base at J, with 17 bases in the middle. The CDR3 length is 16 residues. The CDR3 region is CASSPTTITENTEAFF. CDR3 DNA sequence: TGCGCCAGCAGCCCCACTACAATCACAGAGAACACTGAAGCTTTCTTT. Together with reference TRBV5-1 and TRBJ1-1, the CDR3 gives the full variable domain: KAGVTQTPRYLIKTRGQQVTLSCSPISGHRSVSWYQQTPGQGLQFLFEYFSETQRNKGNFPGRFSGRQFSNSRSEMNVSTLELGDSALYLCASSPTTITENTEAFFGQGTRLTVV.

This clone was seen once. V and J are TRBV29-1 and TRBJ1-1, with TRBD1 matching 8 bases. The V gene's germline CDR1 is SQVTM and CDR2 ANQGSEA. The CDR3 loop spans 13 amino acids. V lost 1 base, J lost 11 bases, and 9 bases stayed unmatched. For the CDR3, the DNA is TGCAGCGTTGAAGCCCTGGGACAGGCGGGCGCTTTCTTT. The encoded protein is CSVEALGQAGAFF.

The chain uses TRBV7-8 and TRBJ1-1, with 8 bases matching TRBD1. The trim removed 5 bases at V and 1 base at J, leaving 6 bases unmatched. Germline loops: CDR1 SGHVS, CDR2 FQNEAQ. The CDR3 contains 15 residues. The CDR3 DNA is TGTGCCAGCAGCACCGGACAGGGCCAGAACACTGAAGCTTTCTTT. This encodes CASSTGQGQNTEAFF.

The chain couples TRBV5-1 to TRBJ1-1; possibly TRBD1 for D (5 bases). V was clipped by 7 bases and J by 1 base, with 17 bases between them. The germline gives CDR1 SGHRS, CDR2 YFSETQ. This CDR3 has 15 amino acids. In nucleotides, the CDR3 is TGCGCCAGCTTCGGGTGGGGACCGAAGAACACTGAAGCTTTCTTT. Translation: CASFGWGPKNTEAFF.

This clone has only a few counts. The chain carries TRBV11-3 and TRBJ2-2, with D unresolved. This CDR3 contains 12 residues. V lost 5 bases and J lost 7, with 8 bases in between. Germline V gene sequence: CDR1 SGHNT, CDR2 YENEEA. Here the CDR3 DNA reads TGTGCCAGCAGCCGTGCAGTCGGGGAGCTGTTTTTT. Protein product: CASSRAVGELFF.

The chain employs TRBV6-5 and TRBJ2-7; the D call may be TRBD1 or TRBD2 (5 bases each). The CDR3 contains 13 residues. Germline V gene lookup returns CDR1 MNHEY and CDR2 SVGAGI. Trimming pared 4 bases from V and 1 base from J, leaving 8 bases between. CDR3: CASSSRGSYEQYF. The CDR3 DNA sequence: TGTGCCAGCAGTTCGAGGGGATCCTACGAGCAGTACTTC.

The V call is TRBV2, the J call TRBJ2-3; a weak D match, TRBD1 (6 bases). Germline CDR1 is SNHLY and CDR2 is FYNNEI. The CDR3 sequence is 13 residues long. The V and J ends lost 7 bases and 3 bases respectively, with 11 bases between them. The CDR3 loop is CASNQGWTDTQYF. The CDR3 coding sequence is TGTGCCAGCAATCAGGGGTGGACAGATACGCAGTATTTT. Variable domain in full (rest from reference TRBV2 and TRBJ2-3): EPEVTQTPSHQVTQMGQEVILRCVPISNHLYFYWYRQILGQKVEFLVSFYNNEISEKSEIFDDQFSVERPDGSNFTLKIRSTKLEDSAMYFCASNQGWTDTQYFGPGTRLTVL.

V gene TRBV11-2 combines with J gene TRBJ1-1; D uncertain. Germline CDR1 and CDR2: SGHAT and FQNNGV. The CDR3 extends over 14 amino acids. Trimming shortened V by 5 bases and J by 6 bases, and 16 bases separated the two germline ends. The CDR3 DNA follows: TGTGCCAGCAGCCTAGGGTATCGCGGAGCTGAAGCTTTCTTT. It encodes CASSLGYRGAEAFF.

The chain couples TRBV5-6 to TRBJ2-5; possibly TRBD1 for D (6 bases). CDR1 SGHDT and CDR2 YYEEEE come from the germline V gene. CDR3 length: 17 residues. V lost 0 bases and J lost 1, with 16 bases in between. CDR3 bases: TGTGCCAGCAGCTTGGTGTCAGGGGCTCCTTCCCAAGAGACCCAGTACTTC. Translating it yields CASSLVSGAPSQETQYF.

The CDR3 reads CASSDSGRTSGELFF. The CDR3 bases are TGTGCCAGCAGTGACTCAGGTCGCACCTCCGGGGAGCTGTTTTTT. The rearrangement joins TRBV6-4 to TRBJ2-2; D gene uncertain. Germline CDR1 reads MRHNA; CDR2 reads SNTAGT. The V end lost 0 bases, the J end lost 6 bases, and 11 bases lay between the germline ends. There are 15 residues in the CDR3.

The DNA of the CDR3 is TGTGCCAGCTCACCGGGACAGGGTGTAGGGGAGACCCAGTACTTC. Amino acid sequence: CASSPGQGVGETQYF. The J gene is TRBJ2-5, the V gene TRBV18, with 9 bases fitting TRBD1. CDR3 length: 15 residues. The germline V gene encodes CDR1 KGHSH and CDR2 LQKENI. V dropped 3 bases and J dropped 5; count of bases not matched to a gene: 7.

This clone came up a few times. The chain uses TRBV4-3 and TRBJ1-1; D ambiguous. The V gene's germline CDR1 is LGHNA and CDR2 YSLEER. Trimming pared 0 bases from V and 1 base from J, leaving 6 bases between. The CDR3 runs 14 residues. CDR3 in DNA: TGCGCCAGCAGCCAAGAGCCCGGGAACACTGAAGCTTTCTTT. This sequence encodes CASSQEPGNTEAFF.

This chain links TRBV11-2 with TRBJ1-1, with 7 positions matching TRBD1. Looked up from germline, CDR1 is SGHAT and CDR2 is FQNNGV. J was trimmed by 1 base and V by 1 base; bases with no gene match: 3. The CDR3 runs to 15 residues. CDR3 protein: CASSLGAGGNTEAFF. CDR3 DNA sequence: TGTGCCAGCAGCTTAGGAGCAGGGGGGAACACTGAAGCTTTCTTT. The whole variable domain, filled in from reference TRBV11-2 and TRBJ1-1, reads EAGVAQSPRYKIIEKRQSVAFWCNPISGHATLYWYQQILGQGPKLLIQFQNNGVVDDSQLPKDRFSAERLKGVDSTLKIQPAKLEDSAVYLCASSLGAGGNTEAFFGQGTRLTVV.

This chain joins TRBV18 and TRBJ2-7; 11 nucleotides align to TRBD2. Germline CDR1 and CDR2: KGHSH and LQKENI. J gave up 6 bases and V 3 bases, and 13 bases lay outside the gene matches. The CDR3 consists of 17 residues. The CDR3 here is CASSPPTGTSGTGEQYF. The CDR3, as DNA: TGTGCCAGCTCACCTCCCACCGGGACTAGCGGTACGGGCGAGCAGTACTTC. Together with reference TRBV18 and TRBJ2-7, the CDR3 gives the full variable domain: NAGVMQNPRHLVRRRGQEARLRCSPMKGHSHVYWYRQLPEEGLKFMVYLQKENIIDESGMPKERFSAEFPKEGPSILRIQQVVRGDSAAYFCASSPPTGTSGTGEQYFGPGTRLTVT.

The J gene is TRBJ2-7, the V gene TRBV30; D gene uncertain. In germline, CDR1 is GTSNPN, CDR2 SVGIG (reference sequence). This CDR3 spans 14 amino acids. Trimming removed 3 bases at V and 4 bases at J, with 16 bases between. CDR3 DNA: TGTGCCTGGAGGAAGGTGGTCGCAGAATACGAGCAGTACTTC. It specifies CAWRKVVAEYEQYF. The full variable domain, rest sourced from reference TRBV30 and TRBJ2-7, is SQTIHQWPATLVQPVGSPLSLECTVEGTSNPNLYWYRQAAGRGLQLLFYSVGIGQISSEVPQNLSASRPQDRQFILSSKKLLLSDSGFYLCAWRKVVAEYEQYFGPGTRLTVT.

CDR3 sequence: CAWRFSGLGGQFF. The CDR3 DNA follows: TGTGCCTGGAGGTTTAGCGGGTTGGGAGGGCAGTTCTTC. The chain joins TRBV30 to TRBJ2-1; 7 bases fit TRBD2. This CDR3 contains 13 residues. With 3 bases clipped from V and 12 bases from J, the junction kept 11 bases outside the gene matches. Germline CDR1 and CDR2: GTSNPN and SVGIG (reference sequence).